This T cell receptor (beta chain) was profiled in a study of a mutant IDH1 vaccine in newly diagnosed glioma. Sequenced by immunoSEQ multiplex PCR; TCRdb stores in-frame clones only, minus some. Among tens of thousands of clones, roughly four fifths were seen once, and the ten largest hold 4.7%. This clone was seen more than once but under ten times. Its target is not known. Specified time point: week 35, safety follow-up. One vaccine dose held 300 ug of mutant IDH1 20-mer peptide and came with topical imiquimod. Patients underwent eight vaccinations, which took place in weeks 1, 3, 5, 7, 11, 15, 19 and 23. There are 13 residues in the CDR3. Trimming cost V 4 bases and J 2 bases, with 8 bases left between them. The germline CDR1 and CDR2 sequences are SGHDN and FVKESK. Study-wide results and caveats: Changes in the top peripheral T cell clonotypes seemingly had no bearing on pseudoprogression. The vaccine induced immune responses, and these occurred in around 93% of patients.

The origin of this receptor is a man in his fifties with glioma. This chain uses TRBV14 with TRBJ1-2; no definite D call. The material was PBMCs, obtained from a glioma patient whose treatment included an IDH1 peptide vaccine. The CDR3 DNA reads as TGTGCCAGCAGCCTCCAGGTGAACTATGGCTACACCTTC. Translated: CASSLQVNYGYTF.